The rows below give T cell receptor beta chains drawn from one sample of a study of TIL therapy for anti-PD-1-resistant metastatic lung cancer. Assay used: immunoSEQ multiplex PCR; TCRdb lists only in-frame clones, some missing. Here the sample spans around 45,000 clones, around 64% being singletons. The sequencing here drew on tumor tissue, taken at baseline. The receptors come from a person aged 30 to 80 with non-small cell lung cancer. CDR3s include the opening cysteine and the closing phenylalanine or tryptophan. D genes are given only for firm matches. Only some rows state a clone size, as once, few, many or a class for expanded clones.

D gene,clone size,V gene,J gene,CDR3 DNA,CDR3 protein
.,.,TRBV7-8,TRBJ1-3,TGTGCCAGCAGCTTCAGCAGAAACACCATATATTTT,CASSFSRNTIYF
TRBD2,.,TRBV5-1,TRBJ2-1,TGCGCCAGCAGCTCCGGGGGGGCCGGTTTCAATGAGCAGTTCTTC,CASSSGGAGFNEQFF
.,few,TRBV10-1,TRBJ2-3,TGCGCCAGCAGTGAGACTCGTCGGACAGATACGCAGTATTTT,CASSETRRTDTQYF
.,.,TRBV10-3,TRBJ1-2,TGTGCCATCAGTGAGTCCGACCGGGGACGGAATGGCTACACCTTC,CAISESDRGRNGYTF
TRBD1,.,TRBV5-1,TRBJ2-2,TGCGCCAGCACCACCCCTATACAGGGGGCTGTCGACACCGGGGAGCTGTTTTTT,CASTTPIQGAVDTGELFF
TRBD1,.,TRBV30,TRBJ2-2,TGTGCCTCCCAGAGCCGGACAGGGGTGGACAGTGGCACCGGGGAGCTGTTTTTT,CASQSRTGVDSGTGELFF
.,.,TRBV6-5,TRBJ1-5,TGTGCCAGCAGTAACAGGGCAGGGCAGCCCCAGCATTTT,CASSNRAGQPQHF
.,.,TRBV19,TRBJ2-7,TGTGCCAGTAGTGGGGGGACCTACGAGCAGTACTTC,CASSGGTYEQYF
.,.,TRBV4-3,TRBJ2-2,TGCGCCAGCAGCCAGGCTAGCACCGCCGGGGAGCTGTTTTTT,CASSQASTAGELFF
TRBD1,.,TRBV7-2,TRBJ2-2,TGTGCCAGCAGCTGGGACAGCGCATACACCGGGGAGCTGTTTTTT,CASSWDSAYTGELFF
.,.,TRBV7-9,TRBJ1-2,TGTGCCAGCAGCTTACACAGGGAAGGCTACACCTTC,CASSLHREGYTF
.,.,TRBV23-1,TRBJ2-7,TGCGCCAGCAGTCAATCGAGACTAGGAGGGAGTAGGGAGCAGTACTTC,CASSQSRLGGSREQYF
.,.,TRBV19,TRBJ1-5,TGTGCCACTGACCCTGGGGGAGCACGCAATCAGCCCCAGCATTTT,CATDPGGARNQPQHF
TRBD2,.,TRBV25-1,TRBJ2-1,TGTGCCAGCAGTGCGGGACTAGCGGGAGGCAATGAGCAGTTCTTC,CASSAGLAGGNEQFF
.,.,TRBV27,TRBJ1-2,TGTGCCAGCAGTGAACGGGGAGGCTATGGCTACACCTTC,CASSERGGYGYTF
TRBD2,.,TRBV15,TRBJ2-1,TGTGCCACCTCCGACGTGGGCGGGAGAGGGAATGAGCAGTTCTTC,CATSDVGGRGNEQFF
TRBD1,once,TRBV13,TRBJ1-3,TGTGCCAGCAGTCCAGGGACTCAGGGGGCTGGAAACACCATATATTTT,CASSPGTQGAGNTIYF
.,.,TRBV12-5,TRBJ2-1,TGTGCTAGTGGTTTCGGGCAGGGTGCGCAGTTCTTC,CASGFGQGAQFF
.,.,TRBV29-1,TRBJ2-2,TGCAGCGTCTCGAGGGACATGGCCGGGGAGCTGTTTTTT,CSVSRDMAGELFF
TRBD1,few,TRBV5-1,TRBJ1-2,TGCGCCAGCAGCCTGGCACAGGGGGGCTACACCTTC,CASSLAQGGYTF
.,few,TRBV6-1,TRBJ2-2,TGTGCCAGCAGTGATACCTGGGGAGGGGGCAACACCGGGGAGCTGTTTTTT,CASSDTWGGGNTGELFF
.,few,TRBV2,TRBJ1-5,TGTGCCAGCAGTGAAATTCCTACTAGCAATCAGCCCCAGCATTTT,CASSEIPTSNQPQHF
.,.,TRBV5-4,TRBJ2-7,TGTGCCAGCAGCTTGGTGGTGAGCTCCTACGAGCAGTACTTC,CASSLVVSSYEQYF
.,.,TRBV28,TRBJ2-1,TGTGCCAGCAGTTTATTTGGGAGCTCCTACAATGAGCAGTTCTTC,CASSLFGSSYNEQFF
TRBD2,.,TRBV30,TRBJ2-1,TGTGCCTGGAGGTCGATACTGAGCGGGAGGGGAAATGAGCAGTTCTTC,CAWRSILSGRGNEQFF
TRBD2,.,TRBV27,TRBJ2-1,TGTGCCAGCAGCTTGGGGCTAGCGGGAGAAAATGAGCAGTTCTTC,CASSLGLAGENEQFF
.,.,TRBV6-1,TRBJ1-5,TGTGCCAGCACCGAGACAGCGGGCAATCAGCCCCAGCATTTT,CASTETAGNQPQHF
TRBD2,.,TRBV19,TRBJ2-7,TGTGCCAGTAGTATAAGAGTCGGGGGGAATTTTATATACGAGCAGTACTTC,CASSIRVGGNFIYEQYF
TRBD1,.,TRBV5-1,TRBJ2-2,TGCGCCAGCAGCCGGCAGCAGGCGGGACAGGGATCGGGCGGGGAGCTGTTTTTT,CASSRQQAGQGSGGELFF
TRBD2,.,TRBV28,TRBJ2-7,TGTGCCAGCAGTTTGTCTAGCGGGAGGGATTACGAGCAGTACTTC,CASSLSSGRDYEQYF
.,once,TRBV6-6,TRBJ1-2,TGTGCCAGCAAGCCCGCCGAGGACGCTGGCTACACCTTC,CASKPAEDAGYTF